This TCR beta chain derives from a study of graft-versus-host responses after intestinal transplantation. About the study: Multivisceral, liver-intestinal, or isolated intestinal transplants were received by the recipients. After anti-thymocyte globulin induction, recipients took tacrolimus and steroids for roughly three years. Findings and caveats of the study: Early HvG declines after transplant were associated with peak circulating GvH clone levels.

In the case of this clone: No antigen is known for it. Other DNA sequences from this sample encode an identical CDR3 as well.

Libraries were prepared by immunoSEQ multiplex PCR; TCRdb keeps only in-frame clonotypes and omits some of them. Among about 94,000 clones listed, over 75% were seen once. The germline V gene encodes CDR1 MGHRA and CDR2 YSYEKL. The CDR3 consists of 14 residues. Trimming took 1 base from V and 0 from J, leaving 7 bases between them. The sequencing used unstimulated CD8+ T cells sorted from spleen or lymph node cells, collected before intestinal transplant. The clonotype was recovered from a human donor who received an intestinal transplant. The chain links TRBV4-1 to TRBJ2-7; D not resolved. The CDR3 DNA follows: TGCGCCAGCAGCCAAGGTCCAGGCTCCTACGAGCAGTACTTC. Translated, it gives CASSQGPGSYEQYF.